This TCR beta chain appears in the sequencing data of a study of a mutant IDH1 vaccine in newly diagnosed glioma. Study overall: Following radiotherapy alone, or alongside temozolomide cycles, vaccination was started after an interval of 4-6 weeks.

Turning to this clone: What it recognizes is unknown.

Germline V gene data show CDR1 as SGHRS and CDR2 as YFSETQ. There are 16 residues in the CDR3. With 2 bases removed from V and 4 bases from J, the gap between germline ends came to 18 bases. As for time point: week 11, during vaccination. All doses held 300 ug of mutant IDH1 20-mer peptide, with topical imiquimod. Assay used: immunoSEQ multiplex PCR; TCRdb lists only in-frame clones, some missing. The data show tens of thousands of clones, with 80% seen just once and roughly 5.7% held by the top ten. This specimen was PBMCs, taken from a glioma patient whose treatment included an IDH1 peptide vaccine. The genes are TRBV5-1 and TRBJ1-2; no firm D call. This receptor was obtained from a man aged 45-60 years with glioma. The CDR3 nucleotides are TGCGCCAGCAGCTTAGGCGGCAGTACCTCCCCCTATGGCTACACCTTC. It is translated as CASSLGGSTSPYGYTF. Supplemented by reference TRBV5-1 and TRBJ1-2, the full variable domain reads KAGVTQTPRYLIKTRGQQVTLSCSPISGHRSVSWYQQTPGQGLQFLFEYFSETQRNKGNFPGRFSGRQFSNSRSEMNVSTLELGDSALYLCASSLGGSTSPYGYTFGSGTRLTVV.